A selection of T cell receptor beta chains follows, all from one sample in a study of regulatory T cells in long-lasting Graves disease. MiXCR was run by TCRdb on the multiplex PCR reads, yielding one entry per CDR3 protein. The profile covers hundreds of thousands of distinct CDR3 sequences, with 16% appearing a single time and roughly a tenth taken by the ten largest. Separately, the same data were catalogued under a study of T cells in Graves' hyperthyroidism and ophthalmopathy.

Material: peripheral blood mononuclear cells (PBMCs), obtained at new diagnosis, from a patient treated with antithyroid drugs. The origin of the receptors is a woman aged 25 to 39 with Graves disease. The CDR3 runs from the conserved cysteine through the conserved F or W. Each record gives: D gene, V gene, clone size, CDR3 length, J gene, CDR3 protein, CDR3 DNA. The D gene is left open where the match is weak. Part of the rows lack a size; the others show once, few, many or a class for expanded clones.

>-|TRBV3-1|many|16|TRBJ1-1
CASSQGPGGTGTEAFF
TGTGCCAGCAGCCAAGGCCCGGGGGGAACGGGCACTGAAGCTTTCTTT
>TRBD1|TRBV28|many|13|TRBJ2-3
CASSGTGPDTQYF
TGTGCCAGCAGCGGGACAGGGCCGGATACGCAGTATTTT
>TRBD2|TRBV6-4|-|15|TRBJ2-3
CASSDSNREGDTQYF
TGTGCCAGCAGTGACTCGAATCGGGAGGGAGATACGCAGTATTTT
>TRBD1|TRBV6-1|-|12|TRBJ2-7
CASSRTGVEQYF
TGTGCCAGCAGCCGAACAGGGGTCGAGCAGTACTTC
>-|TRBV6-1|many|12|TRBJ2-2
CASSSTLGELFF
TGTGCCAGCAGCTCGACCCTCGGGGAGCTGTTTTTT
>-|TRBV18|many|12|TRBJ1-2
CASSNAGDGYTF
TGTGCCAGCTCAAATGCAGGGGATGGCTACACCTTC
>-|TRBV6-9|many|14|TRBJ2-7
CASSSSTVSYEQYF
TGTGCCAGCAGTTCATCGACAGTGTCCTACGAGCAGTACTTC
>-|TRBV10-1|many|13|TRBJ2-3
CASSEGYTDTQYF
TGCGCCAGCAGTGAGGGGTACACAGATACGCAGTATTTT
>-|TRBV30|many|12|TRBJ2-7
CAWSVLGDKQYF
TGTGCCTGGAGTGTACTAGGGGACAAGCAGTACTTC
>-|TRBV2|many|16|TRBJ1-5
CASTEGERGFRQPQHF
TGTGCCAGCACCGAAGGGGAGCGGGGCTTCAGGCAGCCCCAGCATTTT
>-|TRBV7-3|many|14|TRBJ2-1
CASQISGNYNEQFF
TGTGCCAGCCAGATTAGCGGAAATTACAATGAGCAGTTCTTC
>-|TRBV15|-|12|TRBJ2-5
CATIVRDGTQYF
TGTGCCACCATTGTCAGGGATGGGACCCAGTACTTC
>TRBD1|TRBV6-5|few|16|TRBJ2-5
CASSLTGTGSQETQYF
TGTGCCAGCAGTTTAACCGGGACAGGGAGCCAAGAGACCCAGTACTTC
>-|TRBV5-5|many|18|TRBJ1-5
CASSLRDTPQVVGQPQHF
TGTGCCAGCAGCCTGAGGGACACTCCACAGGTGGTTGGTCAGCCCCAGCATTTT
>-|TRBV30|many|12|TRBJ2-1
CAWSPPGFEQFF
TGTGCCTGGAGTCCACCAGGGTTTGAGCAGTTCTTC